These 27 T cell receptor beta chains came from one sample sequenced in a study of T cell responses to AZD1222 COVID-19 vaccine. The assay was immunoSEQ multiplex PCR, and TCRdb's table has in-frame clones only and misses some. The sample lists some 140,000 clones; more than 85% were seen once. The input for sequencing was peripheral blood, taken on day 0 of AZD1222 vaccination. Receptors were obtained from an adult in good health.

This chain connects TRBV5-4 to TRBJ1-2; no definite D call. Germline CDR1 is SGHNT and CDR2 is YYREEE (reference sequence). V lost 5 bases to trimming and J lost 4 bases, with 6 bases between them. The CDR3 consists of 11 residues. Here the CDR3 DNA reads TGTGCCAGCAGTCCGGGCTATGGCTACACCTTC. Protein: CASSPGYGYTF.

V is TRBV2 and J is TRBJ1-2; D ambiguous. V was clipped by 1 base and J by 4 bases, with 10 bases between them. Germline assignment: CDR1 SNHLY and CDR2 FYNNEI. The CDR3 has 14 residues. This CDR3 reads CASSEGNSFYGYTF. DNA for the CDR3: TGTGCCAGCAGTGAAGGAAACAGTTTCTATGGCTACACCTTC.

This chain uses TRBV4-2 with TRBJ1-2; D uncertain. Germline V gene lookup returns CDR1 LGHNA and CDR2 YNFKEQ. This CDR3 spans 14 amino acids. The germline V and J ends were trimmed by 5 bases and 8 bases, with 18 bases remaining between them. CDR3 nucleotide sequence: TGTGCCAGCAGCTTACCGACCACTCAAGGGGGCTACACCTTC. Residues: CASSLPTTQGGYTF.

In DNA form, the CDR3 reads TGTGCCAGCAGAATAGCGGGAGGGGGTAATGAGCAGTTCTTC. Amino acids: CASRIAGGGNEQFF. The genes are TRBV11-3 and TRBJ2-1; TRBD2 aligns across 11 bases. V gave up 6 bases and J gave up 7 bases; unmatched junction bases: 5. The CDR3 has 14 amino acids. Germline CDR1 reads SGHNT; CDR2 reads YENEEA.

This chain connects TRBV18 to TRBJ2-1; tentative D call: TRBD2 (5 bases). V was shortened by 1 base and J by 6 bases, with 13 bases between the two germline ends. Germline V gene sequence: CDR1 KGHSH, CDR2 LQKENI. This CDR3 has 15 amino acids. The CDR3 here is CASSPRGSKSNEQFF. CDR3 nucleotides: TGTGCCAGCTCACCACGAGGGTCCAAGTCCAATGAGCAGTTCTTC.

This chain uses TRBV6-1 with TRBJ2-7; 9 positions match TRBD1. J lost 7 bases, V lost 5 bases, and 9 bases had no gene match. The germline gives CDR1 MNHNS, CDR2 SASEGT. There are 14 residues in the CDR3. This chain's CDR3 is CASSRGGTGREQYF. CDR3 bases: TGTGCCAGCAGTCGCGGCGGGACAGGGAGGGAGCAGTACTTC.

This clone appeared once. This chain connects TRBV6-5 to TRBJ2-7, with 7 nucleotides matching TRBD2. Trimming cost V 11 bases and J 3 bases; bases outside gene matches: 10. The germline CDR1 and CDR2 sequences are MNHEY and SVGAGI. The CDR3 consists of 13 residues. This chain's CDR3 is CAAHGTGGYEQYF. The CDR3 region has the DNA TGTGCCGCCCACGGGACGGGGGGCTACGAGCAGTACTTC.

This clone appeared once. Other DNA sequences in the sample encode the same CDR3. V gene TRBV7-9 combines with J gene TRBJ1-2; D unclear. V shed 1 base and J shed 7 bases, with 4 bases lying between them. CDR1 is SEHNR and CDR2 is FQNEAQ in the germline V gene (reference sequence). This CDR3 has 11 amino acids. The CDR3 DNA reads as TGTGCCAGCAGCTTAGATGGTGGCTACACCTTC. It specifies CASSLDGGYTF.

The chain recombines TRBV4-1 with TRBJ1-2, with TRBD1 matching 8 bases. Germline lookup yields CDR1 MGHRA and CDR2 YSYEKL. The CDR3 is 12 amino acids. Unmatched junction bases numbered 7, after V lost 8 bases and J lost 8 bases. The CDR3 loop reads CASGGQGGGYTF. The CDR3 region has the DNA TGCGCCAGCGGCGGACAGGGAGGAGGCTACACCTTC.

This chain connects TRBV5-1 to TRBJ2-3; 7 bases agree with TRBD2. The V segment lost 2 bases and the J segment 5 bases; nucleotides outside the gene matches: 5. The V gene's germline CDR1 is SGHRS and CDR2 YFSETQ. The CDR3 is made up of 14 amino acids. CDR3 region: CASSLGGSGDTQYF. Written as DNA, the CDR3 is TGCGCCAGCAGCTTAGGCGGGAGTGGAGATACGCAGTATTTT.

The chain combines TRBV12-5 with TRBJ2-2; D is possibly TRBD2 (5 bases). V gave up 6 bases and J gave up 2 bases, with 10 bases separating them. The CDR3 is 14 residues long. Germline CDR1 and CDR2: LGHNT and FRNRAP. CDR3 protein: CASGERVNTGELFF. CDR3 sequence (DNA): TGTGCTAGTGGAGAGAGGGTCAACACCGGGGAGCTGTTTTTT.

This chain connects TRBV19 to TRBJ2-3; D is perhaps TRBD2 (6 bases). Germline CDR1 reads LNHDA; CDR2 reads SQIVND (reference sequence). Trimming took 3 bases from V and 6 from J, leaving 13 bases between them. CDR3 length equals 14 residues. The CDR3 nucleotides read TGTGCCAGTAGTATTCGCGGGGATAGCGATACGCAGTATTTT. It is translated as CASSIRGDSDTQYF.

V is TRBV28 and J is TRBJ2-1, with 11 nucleotides matching TRBD2. CDR1 is MDHEN, CDR2 SYDVKM, per germline. The CDR3 is 15 amino acids. The junction had 9 bases not matched to a gene; V was cut back by 7 bases and J by 7 bases. The CDR3 is CASTVAGGHVNEQFF. For the CDR3, the DNA is TGTGCCAGCACCGTAGCGGGGGGGCATGTAAATGAGCAGTTCTTC.

This clone has a single count. The chain joins TRBV18 to TRBJ1-6, with unresolved D. Germline CDR1 reads KGHSH; CDR2 reads LQKENI. The V end was cut by 3 bases, the J end by 5 bases, with 14 bases between. The CDR3 length is 16 residues. This chain's CDR3 is CASSPMAPEDNSPLHF. The CDR3 DNA reads TGTGCCAGCTCACCGATGGCCCCCGAGGATAATTCACCCCTCCACTTT. Variable domain in full (rest from reference TRBV18 and TRBJ1-6): NAGVMQNPRHLVRRRGQEARLRCSPMKGHSHVYWYRQLPEEGLKFMVYLQKENIIDESGMPKERFSAEFPKEGPSILRIQQVVRGDSAAYFCASSPMAPEDNSPLHFGNGTRLTVT.

As for this clone: Compared with germline, one end of the junction differs, possibly owing to a read error. The J gene is TRBJ2-7, the V gene TRBV12-3 or TRBV12-4, with D tentatively TRBD2 (5 bases). This CDR3 comprises 13 residues. CDR3 loop: CASSLAHLYEQYF. The CDR3 DNA sequence: TGTGCCAGCAGTCTAGCACACCTCTACGAGCAGTACTTC.

The chain joins TRBV11-2 to TRBJ2-3; D is unresolved. The V gene lost 4 bases and the J gene lost 0 bases, with 14 bases spanning the gap. The CDR3 has 16 residues. Germline CDR1 and CDR2: SGHAT and FQNNGV. CDR3 nucleotides: TGTGCCAGCAGCTGGGCGTCACCCTCTAGCACAGATACGCAGTATTTT. Translating gives CASSWASPSSTDTQYF.

This clone was detected once. This chain connects TRBV9 to TRBJ2-1; no clear D gene. The CDR3 totals 13 residues. Trimming pared 1 base from V and 3 bases from J, leaving 5 bases between. The germline V gene encodes CDR1 SGDLS and CDR2 YYNGEE. In nucleotides, the CDR3 is TGTGCCAGCAGCGTAACCGGCTACAATGAGCAGTTCTTC. Residues: CASSVTGYNEQFF.

The V call is TRBV28, the J call TRBJ2-2; either TRBD1 or TRBD2 may supply D (5 bases each). This CDR3 spans 16 amino acids. V lost 2 bases and J 0 bases, leaving 10 bases between the germline ends. CDR1 is MDHEN, CDR2 SYDVKM, per germline. The DNA of the CDR3 is TGTGCCAGCAGTTTAATCGGGGCCCCGAACACCGGGGAGCTGTTTTTT. This codes for CASSLIGAPNTGELFF.

The chain carries TRBV27 and TRBJ1-6, with 7 bases aligning to TRBD1. Germline V gene data show CDR1 as MNHEY and CDR2 as SMNVEV (reference sequence). There are 13 residues in the CDR3. With 6 bases clipped from V and 9 bases from J, the junction kept 5 bases outside the gene matches. CDR3 protein: CASRPAGGSPLHF. The CDR3 region has the DNA TGTGCCAGCAGGCCGGCAGGGGGTTCACCCCTCCACTTT.

The table lists this clone with a count of one. This chain joins TRBV2 and TRBJ2-7; D tentatively reads TRBD1 or TRBD2 (5 bases each). From germline, CDR1 is SNHLY and CDR2 FYNNEI. Trimming left V 6 bases short and J 7 bases short, with 13 bases between. This CDR3 spans 12 amino acids. Here the CDR3 reads CASRDSWGEQYF. The CDR3 DNA follows: TGTGCCAGCAGGGACTCATGGGGGGAGCAGTACTTC.

This chain's CDR3 is CASRPGMGNEKLFF. Here the CDR3 DNA reads TGTGCCAGCAGACCTGGGATGGGGAATGAAAAACTGTTTTTT. This rearrangement joins TRBV28 to TRBJ1-4; D is uncertain. The germline V gene has CDR1 MDHEN and CDR2 SYDVKM. V was clipped by 6 bases and J by 5 bases, with 13 bases between them. CDR3 length: 14 amino acids. The full variable domain, completed using reference TRBV28 and TRBJ1-4, is DVKVTQSSRYLVKRTGEKVFLECVQDMDHENMFWYRQDPGLGLRLIYFSYDVKMKEKGDIPEGYSVSREKKERFSLILESASTNQTSMYLCASRPGMGNEKLFFGSGTQLSVL.

CDR3 in amino acids: CASSPFGGVAGYTF. In DNA form, the CDR3 reads TGTGCCAGCAGCCCATTCGGGGGGGTGGCTGGCTACACCTTC. The chain uses TRBV9 and TRBJ1-2; D might be TRBD1 (5 bases). V was clipped by 4 bases and J by 7 bases, with 17 bases between them. The CDR3 runs to 14 residues. Germline V gene lookup returns CDR1 SGDLS and CDR2 YYNGEE.

This clone appeared once. The rearrangement links TRBV28 to TRBJ1-5, with D possibly being TRBD1 (6 bases). Germline CDR1 MDHEN, CDR2 SYDVKM. Trimming cost V 2 bases and J 2 bases, with 19 bases left between them. The CDR3 has 18 residues. The CDR3 sequence is CASSLNPFYREGNQPQHF. The CDR3 region has the DNA TGTGCCAGCAGTTTAAACCCCTTCTACAGGGAAGGCAATCAGCCCCAGCATTTT.

This chain uses TRBV5-1 with TRBJ1-1, with D perhaps TRBD1 (5 bases). Per germline, CDR1 SGHRS and CDR2 YFSETQ. This CDR3 comprises 15 residues. Deletions cut 4 bases from V and 2 bases from J, with 15 bases between. The CDR3 DNA follows: TGCGCCAGCAGCGCCTATGGGGGGGTAAACACTGAAGCTTTCTTT. It specifies CASSAYGGVNTEAFF.

The chain uses TRBV30 and TRBJ1-5; 8 bases map to TRBD1. The CDR3 runs 15 residues. Germline V gene sequence: CDR1 GTSNPN, CDR2 SVGIG (reference sequence). The V segment lost 2 bases and the J segment 4 bases; nucleotides outside the gene matches: 7. The CDR3 DNA reads TGTGCCTGGAGTACCAGGGGGCGCGGTAATCAGCCCCAGCATTTT. Translated, it gives CAWSTRGRGNQPQHF. The full variable domain, in which reference TRBV30 and TRBJ1-5 provide the parts outside the CDR3, is SQTIHQWPATLVQPVGSPLSLECTVEGTSNPNLYWYRQAAGRGLQLLFYSVGIGQISSEVPQNLSASRPQDRQFILSSKKLLLSDSGFYLCAWSTRGRGNQPQHFGDGTRLSIL.

The chain couples TRBV19 to TRBJ1-6, with TRBD1 matching over 8 bases. Trimming took 5 bases from V and 10 from J; bases not matched to a gene: 7. CDR1 is LNHDA and CDR2 is SQIVND in the germline V gene (reference sequence). The CDR3 is 14 amino acids. CDR3 residues: CASSPLQGGSPLHF. The CDR3, as DNA: TGTGCCAGTAGTCCATTACAGGGGGGATCACCCCTCCACTTT.

This rearrangement joins TRBV5-1 to TRBJ1-1; D unresolved. CDR3 length: 16 residues. Looked up from germline, CDR1 is SGHRS and CDR2 is YFSETQ. Trimming left V 4 bases short and J 0 bases short, with 16 bases between. CDR3 in DNA: TGCGCCAGCAGCCTTCCAGAAAATGAAATGAACACTGAAGCTTTCTTT. Encoded protein: CASSLPENEMNTEAFF.